A selection of T cell receptor beta chains follows, all from one sample in a study of control samples from healthy donors and cancer patients. Measured with immunoSEQ multiplex PCR; TCRdb has only the in-frame clones, and not every one. The sample yields about 94,000 clones, 90% seen once. The source material was blood. The receptors here all came from a woman aged 18 to 35 in good health. Both conserved end residues are part of each CDR3. The D gene is left open where the match is weak. Expanded clones are given a class, and other clones once, few, many or no size at all.

j_call v_call cdr3_length clone_size d_call cdr3_nt cdr3_aa
TRBJ2-5 TRBV4-1 16 NA TRBD1 TGCGCCAGCAGCCAAGATGGACAGGGGGCGATGAAGACCCAGTACTTC CASSQDGQGAMKTQYF
TRBJ2-2 TRBV4-2 14 once NA TGTGCCAGCAGCCAGGAGGGGCAAGGCGGGGAGCTGTTTTTT CASSQEGQGGELFF
TRBJ1-2 TRBV9 14 NA NA TGTGCCAGCACCCTTGGCACGGGTACCTATGGCTACACCTTC CASTLGTGTYGYTF
TRBJ1-6 TRBV7-2 15 NA NA TGTGCCAGCAGCTCCCTTGGAGCCTTTAATTCACCCCTCCACTTT CASSSLGAFNSPLHF
TRBJ1-5 TRBV27 16 NA TRBD1 TGTGCCAGCAGCGACAGGGGGGTTGTGGGCAATCAGCCCCAGCATTTT CASSDRGVVGNQPQHF
TRBJ2-3 TRBV5-1 14 NA NA TGCGCCAGCAGCACCCAATCTAGCACAGATACGCAGTATTTT CASSTQSSTDTQYF
TRBJ2-5 TRBV20-1 14 NA TRBD2 TGCAGTGCTAGTGTCAGCGGGGGGGGAGAGACCCAGTACTTC CSASVSGGGETQYF
TRBJ2-7 TRBV5-1 14 NA TRBD2 TGCGCCAGCAGCGTTGGGGGGGGTCCCTACGAGCAGTACTTC CASSVGGGPYEQYF
TRBJ2-6 TRBV27 18 NA TRBD2 TGTGCCAGCAGTCCCCGGACTAGCGGGTTCTCTGGGGCCAACGTCCTGACTTTC CASSPRTSGFSGANVLTF
TRBJ2-7 TRBV19 14 NA TRBD1 TGTGCCAGTAGTGACCGGGACAGGGGGCACGAGCAGTACTTC CASSDRDRGHEQYF
TRBJ1-4 TRBV27 15 once NA TGTGCCAGCAGTAGGTCGACTTTAAGAAATGAAAAACTGTTTTTT CASSRSTLRNEKLFF
TRBJ2-7 TRBV5-4 15 NA TRBD2 TGTGCCAGCAGCTCCTCTAGCGGGGGGCCCTACGAGCAGTACTTC CASSSSSGGPYEQYF
TRBJ1-3 TRBV2 13 once NA TGTGCCAGCAGTGAAGCGCTTTCGAGGCCTATATATTTT CASSEALSRPIYF
TRBJ1-2 TRBV7-2 15 NA NA TGTGCCAGCGACGCGCAGGGGTGGTTAAACTATGGCTACACCTTC CASDAQGWLNYGYTF
TRBJ1-1 TRBV29-1 10 NA NA TGCAGCGTTGAAGACGTTGAAGCTTTCTTT CSVEDVEAFF
TRBJ1-2 TRBV29-1 12 NA NA TGCAGCGTTACTGGACAGACACCGGGCTACACCTTC CSVTGQTPGYTF
TRBJ1-1 TRBV4-1 15 NA NA TGCGCCAGCAGCCAAGATTGGGGGTCTTACACTGAAGCTTTCTTT CASSQDWGSYTEAFF
TRBJ2-3 TRBV7-9 18 NA NA TGTGCCAGCAGCGCCAGGATAGCGTCCTACGGCGGCACAGATACGCAGTATTTT CASSARIASYGGTDTQYF
TRBJ1-2 TRBV29-1 12 NA NA TGCAGCGTTGTGGGAGGGGTCTATGGCTACACCTTC CSVVGGVYGYTF
TRBJ1-5 TRBV4-1 15 NA NA TGCGCCAGCAGCCAAAGAGGGAATCTCAATCAGCCCCAGCATTTT CASSQRGNLNQPQHF
TRBJ1-1 TRBV27 13 NA NA TGTGCCAGCAGTTTAGGGAGGCACACTGAAGCTTTCTTT CASSLGRHTEAFF
TRBJ1-2 TRBV27 16 NA NA TGTGCCAGCAGTCTCTTCGCGGGTGTATGGGACTATGGCTACACCTTC CASSLFAGVWDYGYTF
TRBJ2-5 TRBV20-1 11 NA NA TGCAGTGCTAGAATTTCGGAGACCCAGTACTTC CSARISETQYF
TRBJ1-2 TRBV27 11 once NA TGTGCCAGCAGTTCAGGCTATGGCTACACCTTC CASSSGYGYTF
TRBJ1-1 TRBV7-9 14 few NA TGTGCCAGCAGCTTAGTTCAAAAGAACACTGAAGCTTTCTTT CASSLVQKNTEAFF
TRBJ1-6 TRBV7-9 14 NA NA TGTGCCAGCAGCTTCCTTACGGGTGATTCACCCCTCCACTTT CASSFLTGDSPLHF
TRBJ1-3 TRBV3-1/TRBV3-2 15 NA NA TGTGCCAGCAGCCAAATTCCTGGGCCTGGAAACACCATATATTTT CASSQIPGPGNTIYF
TRBJ2-7 TRBV2 10 NA NA TGTGCCAGCAGTGACTACGAGCAGTACTTC CASSDYEQYF
TRBJ2-1 TRBV7-2 18 NA NA TGTGCCAGCAGCTCATCTACCCTAAGGGACCCCCCTTACAATGAGCAGTTCTTC CASSSSTLRDPPYNEQFF
TRBJ2-2 TRBV6-6 13 NA NA TGTGCCAGCAGTTACGCCGGGAACGGGGAGCTGTTTTTT CASSYAGNGELFF
TRBJ1-4 TRBV7-9 14 NA NA TGTGCCAGCAGCTTAGGAGAGGTCGGTGAAAAACTGTTTTTT CASSLGEVGEKLFF
TRBJ1-4 TRBV7-6 14 NA NA TGTGCCAGCAGCCGCACAGGGACTAATGAAAAACTGTTTTTT CASSRTGTNEKLFF
TRBJ2-7 TRBV11-1 15 NA NA TGTGCCAGCAGCACCGCCTCCGGGGGGCTAATAGAGCAGTACTTC CASSTASGGLIEQYF
TRBJ2-2 TRBV6-2/TRBV6-3 14 NA NA TGTGCCAGCAGTAAACAGGGATTCGGCGGGGAGCTGTTTTTT CASSKQGFGGELFF
TRBJ2-3 TRBV7-8 18 once TRBD2 TGTGCCAGCAGCTTTCGACTAGCGGGGGGGCAAAGTGCAGATACGCAGTATTTT CASSFRLAGGQSADTQYF
TRBJ2-5 TRBV2 13 NA NA TGTGCCAGCAATCTTGAGGCTCAAGAGACCCAGTACTTC CASNLEAQETQYF
TRBJ1-1 TRBV6-5 13 NA NA TGTGCCAGCGGAGCACCCGGGAACACTGAAGCTTTCTTT CASGAPGNTEAFF